A single sample is the source of the 22 T cell receptor beta chains below, sequenced in a study of T cells in Graves' hyperthyroidism and ophthalmopathy. Using RNA transcripts as the source, TCR beta CDR3 regions were amplified. TCR CDR3 underwent first-round RT-PCR with the HTBI primer set. TCRdb itself ran the multiplex PCR reads through MiXCR, one entry per CDR3 protein. The sample shows 380,000 or so distinct CDR3 sequences, about a fifth of them seen only once. The sample consisted of blood. All receptors derive from a woman aged 18 to 35 with Graves' hyperthyroidism.

This clonotype was picked up many times. This chain connects TRBV28 to TRBJ1-3; D unresolved. Germline assignment: CDR1 MDHEN and CDR2 SYDVKM. The germline V and J ends were trimmed by 4 bases and 0 bases, with 7 bases remaining between them. The CDR3 is 14 amino acids. The CDR3: CASSSMNSGNTIYF. In DNA form, the CDR3 reads TGTGCCAGCAGTTCTATGAACTCTGGAAACACCATATATTTT.

This clonotype was observed at least ten times. The chain joins TRBV28 to TRBJ1-5; no definite D call. The CDR3 runs 12 residues. Deletions cut 2 bases from V and 5 bases from J, with 4 bases between. Germline V gene sequence: CDR1 MDHEN, CDR2 SYDVKM. The CDR3 sequence is CASSLGYQPQHF. The CDR3 DNA follows: TGTGCCAGCAGTTTAGGTTATCAGCCCCAGCATTTT.

This clonotype came up many times. This chain links TRBV20-1 with TRBJ1-1, with D uncertain. The CDR3 consists of 12 residues. V was clipped by 3 bases and J by 4 bases, with 9 bases between them. The V gene's germline CDR1 is DFQATT and CDR2 SNEGSKA (reference sequence). The CDR3 sequence: CSAREGPTEAFF. The CDR3 DNA sequence: TGCAGTGCTAGGGAAGGACCCACTGAAGCTTTCTTT.

There are many counts of this clonotype. V usage is TRBV29-1 and J usage is TRBJ2-4, with D tentatively TRBD1 (5 bases). Trimming took 6 bases from V and 3 from J, leaving 15 bases between them. The V gene's germline CDR1 is SQVTM and CDR2 ANQGSEA. CDR3 length: 14 amino acids. The CDR3 is CSVRTKYGKNIQYF. In DNA, the CDR3 is TGCAGCGTAAGGACAAAATATGGCAAAAACATTCAGTACTTC.

A single count supports this clonotype. This chain links TRBV6-1 with TRBJ2-7; TRBD2 matches 8 bases. CDR3 length: 13 amino acids. J gave up 10 bases and V 10 bases, and 15 bases lay outside the gene matches. CDR1 MNHNS and CDR2 SASEGT come from the germline V gene. CDR3 residues: CATLDFLAGDQYF. The DNA for the CDR3 is TGTGCCACCCTGGACTTCCTAGCGGGCGATCAGTACTTC.

This clonotype was seen ten or more times. The DNA of the CDR3 is TGTGCCAGCAGCCCAGGACTAGCGGGTGGAGAGACCCAGTACTTC. Protein sequence: CASSPGLAGGETQYF. The chain is built from TRBV6-4 and TRBJ2-5, with 11 bases lining up with TRBD2. The V gene end was trimmed by 6 bases and the J gene end by 4 bases; junction bases not matched to a gene: 7. Germline lookup yields CDR1 MRHNA and CDR2 SNTAGT. The CDR3 extends over 15 amino acids.

This clonotype was picked up many times. V gene TRBV24-1 combines with J gene TRBJ2-3; 13 bases fit TRBD2. The CDR3 is 17 residues long. V gave up 2 bases and J gave up 7 bases; unmatched junction bases: 8. Germline CDR1 is KGHDR and CDR2 is SFDVKD. The CDR3 DNA follows: TGTGCCACCAGTGATTCCCAGACTAGCGGGGGGATATATACGCAGTATTTT. It codes for CATSDSQTSGGIYTQYF.

This clonotype showed up just a few times. This rearrangement joins TRBV6-1 to TRBJ2-2, with D possibly being TRBD1 (7 bases). The ends were cut back, 2 bases at V and 4 bases at J, with 14 bases in the middle. The V gene's germline CDR1 is MNHNS and CDR2 SASEGT. The CDR3 spans 16 residues. CDR3 DNA: TGTGCCAGCAGTGAATTAGGGACAGCGGGCACCGGGGAGCTGTTTTTT. Translating gives CASSELGTAGTGELFF.

This clonotype was seen repeatedly, ten times or more. The chain employs TRBV6-5 and TRBJ2-2; no definite D call. Germline values: CDR1 MNHEY, CDR2 SVGAGI. The CDR3 is 15 residues long. The V gene lost 4 bases and the J gene lost 4 bases, with 13 bases spanning the gap. In nucleotides, the CDR3 is TGTGCCAGCAGTTCGCACGCCCCGTCCACCGGGGAGCTGTTTTTT. Its protein is CASSSHAPSTGELFF.

The rearrangement links TRBV9 to TRBJ2-5; D not resolved. Trimming shortened V by 0 bases and J by 2 bases, and 11 bases separated the two germline ends. There are 15 residues in the CDR3. Germline loops: CDR1 SGDLS, CDR2 YYNGEE. The CDR3 DNA follows: TGTGCCAGCAGCGTAGGTGGGGAAAGACAAGAGACCCAGTACTTC. This encodes CASSVGGERQETQYF.

This clonotype was picked up many times. The chain is built from TRBV5-1 and TRBJ1-2, with D unclear. The germline V gene encodes CDR1 SGHRS and CDR2 YFSETQ. V dropped 8 bases and J dropped 7 bases, with 18 bases sitting between them. The CDR3 is 13 residues long. The CDR3 sequence: CARFSHPGAGYTF. The CDR3 region has the DNA TGCGCCAGATTTTCCCACCCGGGAGCTGGCTACACCTTC.

Notes on this clonotype: One end of the junction fails to match germline, which may point to a read error. The J gene is TRBJ2-4, the V gene TRBV11-2; D unresolved. This CDR3 is 12 amino acids long. The germline V gene has CDR1 SGHAT and CDR2 FQNNGV. The CDR3 is CASSLTKNIKYF. The CDR3 DNA follows: TGTGCCAGCAGCTTAACGAAAAACATTAAGTACTTC.

This clonotype was picked up many times. This chain uses TRBV5-1 with TRBJ2-5, with D possibly TRBD1 on 7 matching bases. The V gene lost 4 bases and the J gene lost 1 base, with 17 bases spanning the gap. CDR1 and CDR2 (germline): SGHRS, YFSETQ. This CDR3 contains 16 residues. CDR3 sequence reads: CASSTNRGGGQETQYF. Written as DNA, the CDR3 is TGCGCCAGCAGCACAAACAGGGGAGGCGGCCAAGAGACCCAGTACTTC. The entire variable domain, with the rest obtained from reference TRBV5-1 and TRBJ2-5, is as follows: KAGVTQTPRYLIKTRGQQVTLSCSPISGHRSVSWYQQTPGQGLQFLFEYFSETQRNKGNFPGRFSGRQFSNSRSEMNVSTLELGDSALYLCASSTNRGGGQETQYFGPGTRLLVL.

The table lists this clonotype with many counts. The chain recombines TRBV6-5 with TRBJ2-2; D ambiguous. The ends were cut back, 7 bases at V and 4 bases at J, with 13 bases in the middle. The CDR3 loop spans 14 amino acids. Per germline, CDR1 MNHEY and CDR2 SVGAGI. Here the CDR3 reads CASTPRRSTGELFF. DNA of the CDR3: TGTGCCAGCACCCCCCGGCGGAGCACCGGGGAGCTGTTTTTT.

The chain has TRBV12-3 or TRBV12-4 and TRBJ2-7; D unclear. The CDR3 is 14 amino acids. Trimming took off 1 base at V and 5 bases at J, with 12 bases between the two ends. The CDR3 DNA is TGTGCCAGCAGTTTAGTCGCTAGGTTGCACGAGCAGTACTTC. Translating it yields CASSLVARLHEQYF.

There are many counts of this clonotype. V gene TRBV12-3 or TRBV12-4 combines with J gene TRBJ2-7; 9 nucleotides match TRBD2. J lost 0 bases, V lost 2 bases, and 5 bases had no gene match. The CDR3 length is 16 residues. CDR3 loop: CASSLSGGSLSYEQYF. For the CDR3, the DNA is TGTGCCAGCAGTTTAAGCGGGGGGTCCCTCTCCTACGAGCAGTACTTC.

This clonotype was detected ten times or more. The V call is TRBV20-1, the J call TRBJ1-2; no clear D gene. This CDR3 has 13 residues. V shed 6 bases and J shed 2 bases, with 13 bases lying between them. Germline V lookup: CDR1 DFQATT, CDR2 SNEGSKA (reference sequence). CDR3 coding DNA: TGCAGTGCCACCCCCGCCGGGAACTATGGCTACACCTTC. It codes for CSATPAGNYGYTF.

This clonotype was seen at least ten times. The chain couples TRBV6-1 to TRBJ1-2; tentatively, D is TRBD1 (5 bases). Trimming took off 6 bases at V and 6 bases at J, with 14 bases between the two ends. This CDR3 spans 13 amino acids. Germline V gives CDR1 MNHNS, CDR2 SASEGT. CDR3 sequence (DNA): TGTGCCAGCAGACAAGGTCGGGGGAATGGCTACACCTTC. Encoded protein: CASRQGRGNGYTF.

In regard to this clonotype: The junction differs from germline at one of its ends, possibly a read error. The chain joins TRBV28 to TRBJ2-5, with D possibly TRBD2 on 5 matching bases. This CDR3 has 17 residues. Germline V CDR1 and CDR2: MDHEN, SYDVKM. The CDR3: CVSSPRELLASKETQYF. CDR3 in DNA: TGTGTCAGCAGTCCGAGGGAGCTCTTAGCATCCAAAGAGACCCAGTACTTC.

This clonotype was seen many times. The chain recombines TRBV6-5 with TRBJ1-2, with D unresolved. The germline V gene has CDR1 MNHEY and CDR2 SVGAGI. The CDR3 is 15 amino acids. With 0 bases removed from V and 2 bases from J, the gap between germline ends came to 10 bases. CDR3 region: CASSYSPELNYGYTF. DNA for the CDR3: TGTGCCAGCAGTTACTCCCCAGAGCTAAACTATGGCTACACCTTC.

Ten or more counts support this clonotype. The chain recombines TRBV7-9 with TRBJ2-7; D remains ambiguous. Between the trimmed V and J ends, which lost 1 base and 4 bases, there was a span of 11 bases. This CDR3 region has 14 residues. The germline V gene encodes CDR1 SEHNR and CDR2 FQNEAQ (reference sequence). CDR3 amino acids: CASSLVIKRYEQYF. The CDR3 DNA follows: TGTGCCAGCAGCTTAGTGATCAAAAGGTACGAGCAGTACTTC.

Ten or more counts support this clonotype. This sequence joins TRBV20-1 and TRBJ2-5; 8 bases fit TRBD2. This CDR3 comprises 14 residues. Germline V lookup: CDR1 DFQATT, CDR2 SNEGSKA (reference sequence). The V segment lost 6 bases and the J segment 2 bases; nucleotides outside the gene matches: 8. The CDR3 DNA follows: TGCAGTGCGAAGACGGGAGGGTGGCAAGAGACCCAGTACTTC. Amino acids: CSAKTGGWQETQYF.